The 26 T cell receptor beta chains in this list originate from one sample, sequenced in a study of cytomegalovirus exposure and HLA in healthy donors. It was with 60 Vbeta and 13 Jbeta primers that the PCR ran. Measured with immunoSEQ multiplex PCR; TCRdb has only the in-frame clones, and not every one. The sample has about 67,000 clones; 55% to 80% are singletons. The specimen was PBMCs. The receptors derive from a woman in her 30s in good health and CMV-seronegative.

The chain has TRBV2 and TRBJ2-2, with D possibly TRBD1 on 6 matching bases. Deletions cut 3 bases from V and 7 bases from J, with 9 bases between. The CDR3 runs to 13 residues. The germline V gene has CDR1 SNHLY and CDR2 FYNNEI. CDR3 residues: CASSDRGHGELFF. Written as DNA, the CDR3 is TGTGCCAGCAGTGACAGGGGCCACGGGGAGCTGTTTTTT.

This chain uses TRBV5-1 with TRBJ2-5; no clear D gene. V was trimmed by 0 bases and J by 2 bases, leaving 8 bases between them. The CDR3 length is 14 residues. CDR1 and CDR2 from the germline V gene are SGHRS and YFSETQ. In DNA form, the CDR3 reads TGCGCCAGCAGCTTGGTCCTACAGCAAGAGACCCAGTACTTC. This translates into CASSLVLQQETQYF.

The chain combines TRBV11-2 with TRBJ1-2; 7 bases are shared with TRBD1. The CDR3 length is 14 residues. Germline trimming cut 3 bases from V and 6 bases from J; bases unmatched to any gene: 7. The germline gives CDR1 SGHAT, CDR2 FQNNGV. The DNA of the CDR3 is TGTGCCAGCAGCTTTTCCGGACAGGCTGATGGCTACACCTTC. Protein: CASSFSGQADGYTF.

The chain employs TRBV6-5 and TRBJ1-2; 9 positions match TRBD1. CDR1 and CDR2 (germline): MNHEY, SVGAGI. The J segment lost 9 bases and the V segment lost 6 bases, leaving 8 bases of the junction unmatched. The CDR3 has 13 amino acids. CDR3 sequence: CASSPNRGLSYTF. The CDR3 DNA follows: TGTGCCAGCAGCCCGAACAGGGGGCTTAGCTACACCTTC.

This sequence joins TRBV19 and TRBJ2-7, with TRBD1 matching over 11 bases. V shed 3 bases and J 5 bases; nucleotides not matched to a gene: 6. Per the germline V gene, CDR1 is LNHDA and CDR2 is SQIVND (reference sequence). The CDR3 consists of 15 residues. The CDR3, as DNA: TGTGCCAGTAGTATCGGACAGGGGGCTATACACGAGCAGTACTTC. This translates into CASSIGQGAIHEQYF.

The chain links TRBV5-1 to TRBJ1-2, with 7 positions matching TRBD1. Germline lookup yields CDR1 SGHRS and CDR2 YFSETQ. The CDR3 covers 16 residues. Unmatched junction bases numbered 10, after V lost 4 bases and J lost 1 base. The CDR3 sequence is CASSVTGTANNYGYTF. The CDR3 DNA follows: TGCGCCAGCAGCGTTACCGGGACAGCTAATAACTATGGCTACACCTTC.

This chain joins TRBV5-1 and TRBJ2-3; unclear D gene. The V end was cut by 1 base, the J end by 4 bases, with 13 bases between. The CDR3 consists of 15 residues. CDR1 SGHRS and CDR2 YFSETQ come from the germline V gene. The CDR3 loop reads CASSLSVVWSDTQYF. The CDR3 DNA follows: TGCGCCAGCAGCTTGTCGGTAGTGTGGTCAGATACGCAGTATTTT.

V usage is TRBV2 and J usage is TRBJ2-5; D is possibly TRBD1 (5 bases). The CDR3 covers 14 residues. Germline lookup yields CDR1 SNHLY and CDR2 FYNNEI. V was cut by 7 bases and J by 4 bases, with 16 bases left in between. The CDR3 reads CASNRQGVGETQYF. CDR3 DNA sequence: TGTGCCAGCAACCGCCAAGGGGTAGGAGAGACCCAGTACTTC.

A few counts support this clone. The chain is built from TRBV19 and TRBJ2-2; 7 nucleotides match TRBD1. V shed 2 bases and J 5 bases; nucleotides not matched to a gene: 8. Germline-derived CDR1 and CDR2 are LNHDA and SQIVND (reference sequence). CDR3 length: 16 amino acids. As DNA, the CDR3 is TGTGCCAGTAGTATACGACAGGGCTTGAGGACCGGGGAGCTGTTTTTT. Translation: CASSIRQGLRTGELFF.

The V call is TRBV6-5, the J call TRBJ1-5; 8 nucleotides line up with TRBD1. Germline CDR1 MNHEY, CDR2 SVGAGI. This CDR3 has 14 amino acids. V shed 9 bases, J shed 8 bases, and the junction held 12 bases outside the gene matches. This CDR3 reads CASARQGIGEPQHF. The CDR3 nucleotides are TGTGCCAGTGCACGACAGGGGATCGGGGAGCCCCAGCATTTT.

The chain employs TRBV7-6 and TRBJ1-6, with 7 bases matching TRBD1. The CDR3 is made up of 15 amino acids. The V and J ends lost 3 bases and 9 bases, in that order; junction bases with no gene match: 8. From germline, CDR1 is SGHVS and CDR2 FNYEAQ. CDR3 DNA: TGTGCCAGCAGCTTTTTACAGGGGCTACGTTCACCCCTCCACTTT. As protein: CASSFLQGLRSPLHF.

This chain uses TRBV7-8 with TRBJ1-1; no clear D. This CDR3 has 16 residues. Per germline, CDR1 SGHVS and CDR2 FQNEAQ. V shed 2 bases and J shed 1 base, with 14 bases lying between them. CDR3 loop: CASSLNRAGSNTEAFF. Here the CDR3 DNA reads TGTGCCAGCAGCTTAAATCGGGCGGGGTCGAACACTGAAGCTTTCTTT.

The table lists this clone with a count of one. V usage is TRBV30 and J usage is TRBJ2-1, with 10 bases identical to TRBD2. Germline lookup yields CDR1 GTSNPN and CDR2 SVGIG (reference sequence). The CDR3 sequence is 13 residues long. V lost 4 bases and J lost 10; bases outside the gene matches: 7. In DNA form, the CDR3 reads TGTGCCTGGATCCTAGCGGGGGCGCGGGAGCAGTTCTTC. Translating it yields CAWILAGAREQFF.

This rearrangement joins TRBV7-2 to TRBJ2-5; 8 nucleotides match TRBD2. J was trimmed by 5 bases and V by 3 bases; bases with no gene match: 11. This CDR3 is 16 amino acids long. Germline CDR1 and CDR2: SGHTA and FQGNSA. The chain's CDR3 is CASSLGRGGRWETQYF. The CDR3 DNA is TGTGCCAGCAGCTTGGGCCGGGGGGGTCGATGGGAGACCCAGTACTTC.

The chain recombines TRBV4-2 with TRBJ2-5; 9 bases match TRBD2. This CDR3 contains 14 residues. The germline gives CDR1 LGHNA, CDR2 YNFKEQ. After removal of 4 bases from V and 5 bases from J, the junction contained 5 bases not matched to a gene. CDR3 sequence reads: CASSRSGGRETQYF. The CDR3 coding sequence is TGTGCCAGCAGCCGGAGCGGGGGGCGCGAGACCCAGTACTTC.

The chain is built from TRBV5-1 and TRBJ2-7, with D unclear. Deletions cut 0 bases from V and 5 bases from J, with 9 bases between. Per germline, CDR1 SGHRS and CDR2 YFSETQ. This CDR3 comprises 13 residues. CDR3: CASSLVGEDEQYF. For the CDR3, the DNA is TGCGCCAGCAGCTTGGTGGGTGAGGACGAGCAGTACTTC.

The table lists this clone with a few counts. The genes are TRBV11-2 and TRBJ1-3, with 8 bases lining up with TRBD1. CDR1 SGHAT and CDR2 FQNNGV come from the germline V gene. This CDR3 has 15 amino acids. The ends lost 5 bases at V and 1 base at J; junction bases unmatched: 4. The CDR3 spells CASSAGQVSGNTIYF. The CDR3 DNA reads as TGTGCCAGCAGCGCGGGACAGGTTTCTGGAAACACCATATATTTT.

The table lists this clone with a few counts. CDR3 protein: CASTPGLGTGPQHF. The CDR3 DNA reads TGTGCCAGCACCCCAGGGCTGGGGACAGGGCCCCAGCATTTT. The V call is TRBV6-6, the J call TRBJ1-5, with 8 positions matching TRBD1. Germline lookup yields CDR1 MNHNY and CDR2 SVGAGI (reference sequence). Germline trimming cut 7 bases from V and 9 bases from J; bases unmatched to any gene: 11. CDR3 size: 14 residues.

This clone showed up just a few times. The chain uses TRBV19 and TRBJ1-6, with 7 bases lining up with TRBD1. Germline trimming cut 0 bases from V and 4 bases from J; bases unmatched to any gene: 3. CDR1 is LNHDA and CDR2 is SQIVND in the germline V gene (reference sequence). The CDR3 spans 16 residues. CDR3 nucleotide sequence: TGTGCCAGTAGTATAGAGGCAGGGGGATATAATTCACCCCTCCACTTT. Encoded protein: CASSIEAGGYNSPLHF.

This chain uses TRBV4-1 with TRBJ2-1; D not certain. The germline CDR1 and CDR2 sequences are MGHRA and YSYEKL. This CDR3 contains 16 residues. V was clipped by 0 bases and J by 9 bases, with 18 bases between them. The CDR3 region has the DNA TGCGCCAGCAGCCAAGAAGTCGTGGGCGCCAAACGTGAGCAGTTCTTC. Translation: CASSQEVVGAKREQFF.

V usage is TRBV7-3 and J usage is TRBJ2-7; D might be TRBD2 (7 bases). The V gene's germline CDR1 is SGHTA and CDR2 FQGTGA. The CDR3 covers 15 residues. Trimming took 2 bases from V and 2 from J, leaving 13 bases between them. CDR3 loop: CASSLGEGGAYEQYF. The CDR3 nucleotides are TGTGCCAGCAGCTTAGGGGAGGGGGGAGCCTACGAGCAGTACTTC. Supplemented by reference TRBV7-3 and TRBJ2-7, the full variable domain reads GAGVSQTPSNKVTEKGKYVELRCDPISGHTALYWYRQSLGQGPEFLIYFQGTGAADDSGLPNDRFFAVRPEGSVSTLKIQRTERGDSAVYLCASSLGEGGAYEQYFGPGTRLTVT.

This chain joins TRBV19 and TRBJ2-7; no firm D call. Germline CDR1 LNHDA, CDR2 SQIVND (reference sequence). The CDR3 contains 15 residues. V was cut by 4 bases and J by 0 bases, with 13 bases left in between. CDR3 in amino acids: CASSKQALSSYEQYF. The CDR3 coding sequence is TGTGCCAGTAGTAAGCAGGCGCTTAGCTCCTACGAGCAGTACTTC.

V usage is TRBV30 and J usage is TRBJ2-7; 7 bases agree with TRBD2. CDR1 is GTSNPN and CDR2 is SVGIG in the germline V gene (reference sequence). J gave up 6 bases and V 2 bases, and 10 bases lay outside the gene matches. This CDR3 is built from 14 residues. The CDR3 region is CAWSPGGGGFEQYF. Here the CDR3 DNA reads TGTGCCTGGAGTCCTGGTGGCGGGGGTTTCGAGCAGTACTTC.

V gene TRBV4-2 combines with J gene TRBJ1-2; D is possibly TRBD1 (6 bases). This CDR3 spans 16 amino acids. Per the germline V gene, CDR1 is LGHNA and CDR2 is YNFKEQ. The germline V and J ends were trimmed by 0 bases and 2 bases, with 13 bases remaining between them. This chain's CDR3 is CASSQEARGPNYGYTF. CDR3 nucleotide sequence: TGTGCCAGCAGCCAAGAGGCCAGGGGCCCAAACTATGGCTACACCTTC.

The rearrangement uses TRBV11-2 and TRBJ2-7; weak D call: TRBD1 (5 bases). V lost 0 bases, J lost 0 bases, and 12 bases lay in between. CDR1 and CDR2 (germline): SGHAT, FQNNGV. CDR3 size: 16 residues. Written as DNA, the CDR3 is TGTGCCAGCAGCTTAGATCGTCAGGGAAGCTCCTACGAGCAGTACTTC. Translating it yields CASSLDRQGSSYEQYF.

As DNA, the CDR3 is TGCGCCAGCAGCCAAGAAGCAGGTCCGAACCTTCATTCACCCCTCCACTTT. Amino acids: CASSQEAGPNLHSPLHF. The chain combines TRBV4-1 with TRBJ1-6, with D hard to call. This CDR3 is 17 amino acids long. Trimming pared 0 bases from V and 8 bases from J, leaving 17 bases between. Germline CDR1 MGHRA, CDR2 YSYEKL.